This T cell receptor (delta chain) was identified in a study of gamma-delta chains in newborns, infants, children. This CDR3 comprises 20 residues. Trimming removed 0 bases from V and 0 bases from J; junction bases left unmatched: 9. From germline, CDR1 is GEAIGNYY and CDR2 EKD. TCRdb ran CATT on the reads. The sample consists of 10,000 to 12,000 delta-chain clones, about 8.2% of them appearing once. Material: blood. This rearrangement joins TRDV2 to TRDJ3, with TRDD3 matching over 8 bases. The source is a child who was a newborn, infant or young child, either healthy, febrile or measles-vaccinated (not recorded which). CDR3 DNA sequence: TGTGCCTGTGACACCGCGATGGGGGATCCCCGCTCCTGGGACACCCGACAGATGTTTTTC. This codes for CACDTAMGDPRSWDTRQMFF.